The entry below describes one T cell receptor (beta chain). Donors of Cohort 3 who recovered were those that had two negative PCRs, clearance, or symptom resolution. Original processing notes: Reference gene primer amplification gave nucleated cell count estimates. Generated by immunoSEQ multiplex PCR, the TCRdb table keeps only in-frame clones and is missing some. V, J and clone size derive from that table, while D and trimming were established from the DNA sequence. The sample consists of 370,000 or so clones, 70% to 90% of them appearing once. These data are taken from a study of blood T cell repertoires in COVID-19. Study details: COVID-19 samples from acute and convalescent phases originated in the United States, Italy and Spain. In each case, the material was cDNA or gDNA derived from T cells, B-cell-depleted T cells, or PBMCs.

This clonotype was sampled from a man aged 30 to 39 who had recovered from COVID-19. The sequenced sample consisted of PBMCs or T cells enriched from blood (not recorded which).

The CDR3 sequence is CASSRGQGIITDTQYF. CDR3 in DNA: TGTGCCAGCAGCCGTGGACAGGGGATCATCACAGATACGCAGTATTTT. The rearrangement links TRBV5-6 to TRBJ2-3; 9 bases map to TRBD1. The germline V gene encodes CDR1 SGHDT and CDR2 YYEEEE. J lost 2 bases, V lost 4 bases, and 8 bases had no gene match. The CDR3 runs 16 residues. The entire variable domain, with the rest obtained from reference TRBV5-6 and TRBJ2-3, is as follows: DAGVTQSPTHLIKTRGQQVTLRCSPKSGHDTVSWYQQALGQGPQFIFQYYEEEERQRGNFPDRFSGHQFPNYSSELNVNALLLGDSALYLCASSRGQGIITDTQYFGPGTRLTVL.